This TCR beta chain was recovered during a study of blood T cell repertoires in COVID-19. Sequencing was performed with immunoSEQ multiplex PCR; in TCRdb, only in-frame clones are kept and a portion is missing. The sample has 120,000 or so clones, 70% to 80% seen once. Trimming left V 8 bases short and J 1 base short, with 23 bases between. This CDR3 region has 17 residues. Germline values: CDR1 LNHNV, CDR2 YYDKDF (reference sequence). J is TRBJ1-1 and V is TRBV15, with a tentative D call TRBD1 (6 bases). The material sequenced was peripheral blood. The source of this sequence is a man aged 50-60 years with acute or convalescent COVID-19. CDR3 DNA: TGTGCCACCGAGAAAACCGGGACACTAACATCGAACACTGAAGCTTTCTTT. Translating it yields CATEKTGTLTSNTEAFF. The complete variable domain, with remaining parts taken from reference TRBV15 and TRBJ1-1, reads DAMVIQNPRYQVTQFGKPVTLSCSQTLNHNVMYWYQQKSSQAPKLLFHYYDKDFNNEADTPDNFQSRRPNTSFCFLDIRSPGLGDTAMYLCATEKTGTLTSNTEAFFGQGTRLTVV.